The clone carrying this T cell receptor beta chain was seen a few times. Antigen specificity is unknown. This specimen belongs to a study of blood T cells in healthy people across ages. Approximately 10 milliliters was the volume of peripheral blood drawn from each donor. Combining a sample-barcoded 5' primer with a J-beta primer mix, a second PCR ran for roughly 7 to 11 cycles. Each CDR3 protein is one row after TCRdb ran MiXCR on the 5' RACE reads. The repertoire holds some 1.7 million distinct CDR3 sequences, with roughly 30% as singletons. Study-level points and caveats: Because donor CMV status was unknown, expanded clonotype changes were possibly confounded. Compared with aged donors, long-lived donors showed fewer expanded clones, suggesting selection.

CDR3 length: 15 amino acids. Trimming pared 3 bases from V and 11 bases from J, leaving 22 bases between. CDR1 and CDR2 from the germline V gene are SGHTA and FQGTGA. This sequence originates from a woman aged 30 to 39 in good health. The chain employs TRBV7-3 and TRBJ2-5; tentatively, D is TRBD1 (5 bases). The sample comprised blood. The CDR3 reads CASSLSGSLYNEQYF. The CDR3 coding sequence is TGTGCCAGCAGCTTGTCAGGGTCGCTCTACAATGAGCAGTACTTC.